Given below is one T cell receptor (beta chain) in context. Its antigen is unknown. It has no much larger one-base neighbor in the sample; base qualities were not kept. These data belong to a study of shared clonotypes between healthy human individuals (dated by TCRdb to the early 2020s). Concerning the study at large: The cohort included three men and a couple of women between 18 and 49 years of age. Per donor, three plates each were used for CD4 naive and CD4 memory, two for CD8 naive, and one for CD8 memory. To estimate repertoire size and how much clonotype sharing occurs between individuals, the study deeply sequenced the blood TCR repertoires of about five healthy adults. To increase sequencing depth and limit assay-specific biases, TCR repertoire library preparation and sequencing were carried out by different laboratories using diverse techniques. Each donor's leukapheresis produced roughly between roughly 0.85 and 10 billion PBMCs.

Using the deep immunoSEQ assay, TCR CDR3 regions were amplified from genomic DNA by multiplex PCR. Extracted genomic DNA from each cell subset was spread evenly across all wells of several immunoSEQ 96-well plates, with each plate serving as a replicate. For sorted subsets, 150 to 200 ng genomic DNA, equal to some 28,000 T cell genomes, was loaded into each replicate PCR. Purified libraries were quantified with a Qubit 3.0 fluorometer, sized on a Bioanalyzer 2100, and re-quantified with the KAPA Library Quantification kit. Every immunoSEQ 96-well plate was sequenced on a separate single-read 150-cycle Illumina NextSeq 550 flow cell. The authors' analysis ran thus. Because only junctional sequences without quality scores were contained in the immunoSEQ output, filtering matching that applied to full-length reads could not be performed. Sequences were annotated with PyIR, a Python wrapper for IgBLAST v1.9, and V/J genes and CDR3 were assigned using IMGT germline references. Reads with weak V/J assignments (E-value above 1e-6), missing CDR3, stop codons, out-of-frame junctions, or ambiguous translated residues were removed. V3J clonotypes were defined as sequences sharing an identical inferred V gene, J gene, and CDR3 amino acid sequence. Percentage overlap between repertoires was computed as shared unique clonotypes divided by the size of the smaller repertoire. Richness of each repertoire was evaluated using RTK rarefaction, the Chao1 estimator, and Recon v2.1 estimates of unobserved clonotypes. Generation probabilities were computed with OLGA for all TCRbeta clonotypes obtained by the gDNA method from a handful of donors. This is the immuneACCESS table as TCRdb keeps it, with only in-frame sequences that have V and J called. A part of the clones is gone; compared with another copy, unresolved V genes explain less than half, and the rest is unexplained. V, J and clone size reflect that table, while D and trimming were determined from the DNA. This sample comprises 2.3 million or so clones, just over 90% of them detected only once. The top ten clonotypes cover under 0.45% of the sample.

Results the study describes overall, beyond this receptor: Sampling was restricted to blood, and TCR repertoires in tissue are likely to differ from TCR repertoires in blood. Rarefaction of sorted-subset datasets indicated incomplete sequencing despite the large sequencing depth. Clonotypes shared by all four sorted-subset donors showed higher generation probabilities than non-shared clonotypes. Sharing across a few donors was observed for around 5% of naive CD4, under 4% of naive CD8, over 2% of memory CD4, and roughly 0.43% of memory CD8 clonotypes. Estimated clonotype richness was generally larger for naive than for memory subsets. Based on pairwise subsampling, the degree of clonotype sharing among donors was expected to be affected by sequencing depth. Because the study included a small number of donors, the genetic and exposure-history diversity represented was limited.

Donors were healthy HIV-negative adults with no recently reported acute infections or vaccinations. Every donor was a Caucasian adult living in Nashville, Tennessee, USA. CD4+ T cells were enriched through magnetic negative selection, after which naive cells were positively selected on CD45RA and the remaining negative fraction served as the memory subset. After blood collection by leukapheresis, PBMCs were isolated using Ficoll-Histopaque density gradient centrifugation and then cryopreserved in the vapor phase of liquid nitrogen. Analytical flow cytometry was used to check the purity and quantity of every magnetically sorted T cell population. Genomic DNA was isolated from each sorted fraction and quantified by UV absorbance on a Nanodrop 2000c. Germline trimming: 4 bases from V, 10 bases from J; junction bases outside gene matches: 10. The CDR1 and CDR2 encoded by the germline V gene are SQVTM and ANQGSEA. The CDR3 runs 13 residues from the cysteine to the phenylalanine. The sequence is cut down to CDR3 DNA, 39 bases in frame from base 1.

The TCR sequence derives from a man between 18 and 35 years old in good health. Some clones in this sample may be carry-over from other donors' samples. The chain uses TRBV29-1 and TRBJ1-5; TRBD1 fits 7 bases in the junction. The sample taken for sequencing was naive CD4+ T cells from PBMCs. The cell subset or site label corresponds to: CD45RA+ positively selected. For the CDR3, the sequence is CSVAGTEVEPQHF. At the DNA level, the sequence is TGCAGCGTTGCCGGGACAGAGGTGGAACCCCAGCATTTT. Here the CDR3 is joined to the reference TRBV29-1 and TRBJ1-5 genes, and the full variable domain is: SAVISQKPSRDICQRGTSLTIQCQVDSQVTMMFWYRQQPGQSLTLIATANQGSEATYESGFVIDKFPISRPNLTFSTLTVSNMSPEDSSIYLCSVAGTEVEPQHFGDGTRLSIL.